These 8 T cell receptor beta chains were all obtained from the same sample, sequenced in a study of cytomegalovirus exposure and HLA in healthy donors. 60 Vbeta and 13 Jbeta primers were used in PCR. Generated by immunoSEQ multiplex PCR, the TCRdb table keeps only in-frame clones and is missing some. Altogether around 190,000 clones are present, approximately 75% being singletons, with the ten largest covering more than 4.5%. Sample: PBMCs. All receptors come from a man aged 25-45 years in good health and CMV-seropositive.

As for this clone: One junction end does not reproduce the germline sequence, and a read error may be involved. This chain connects TRBV6-6 to TRBJ1-4; D is unclear. The CDR3 runs 14 residues. Germline V gene sequence: CDR1 MNHNY, CDR2 SVGAGI (reference sequence). The CDR3 loop reads CTSSYPEANEKLFF. Written as DNA, the CDR3 is TGTACCAGCAGTTACCCGGAAGCGAATGAAAAACTGTTTTTT.

The chain recombines TRBV18 with TRBJ1-5; TRBD1 agrees at 7 bases. CDR1 is KGHSH and CDR2 is LQKENI in the germline V gene. This CDR3 region has 15 residues. V lost 1 base, J lost 6 bases, and 6 bases stayed unmatched. The CDR3 nucleotides read TGTGCCAGCTCACCACGACAGGGTAAGGGTCAGCCCCAGCATTTT. Residues: CASSPRQGKGQPQHF.

This chain uses TRBV9 with TRBJ2-1; 10 nucleotides align to TRBD1. The CDR3 extends over 14 amino acids. Trimming took 3 bases from V and 7 from J; bases not matched to a gene: 4. Germline-derived CDR1 and CDR2 are SGDLS and YYNGEE. The CDR3 DNA reads TGTGCCAGCAGCGAGCGGACAGGGGGTAATGAGCAGTTCTTC. As protein: CASSERTGGNEQFF.

The chain uses TRBV19 and TRBJ2-1; D uncertain. CDR1 and CDR2 (germline): LNHDA, SQIVND (reference sequence). This CDR3 has 14 amino acids. With 1 base removed from V and 8 bases from J, the gap between germline ends came to 12 bases. The CDR3 protein is CASSIVEFEDEQFF. In DNA, the CDR3 is TGTGCCAGTAGTATAGTCGAATTCGAGGATGAGCAGTTCTTC.

This chain joins TRBV19 and TRBJ2-6, with 10 bases aligning to TRBD1. Germline V gene sequence: CDR1 LNHDA, CDR2 SQIVND (reference sequence). After removal of 1 base from V and 0 bases from J, the junction contained 0 bases not matched to a gene. The length of the CDR3 is 17 residues. The DNA of the CDR3 is TGTGCCAGTAGTATAGGGGACAGGGGCTCTGGGGCCAACGTCCTGACTTTC. Protein: CASSIGDRGSGANVLTF.

The chain combines TRBV4-1 with TRBJ2-7; TRBD2 aligns across 13 bases. V gave up 1 base and J gave up 3 bases; unmatched junction bases: 6. The CDR3 runs 17 residues. Germline V gives CDR1 MGHRA, CDR2 YSYEKL. DNA for the CDR3: TGCGCCAGCAGCCAAGTCACCACTAGCGGGGGGGGCTACGAGCAGTACTTC. It encodes CASSQVTTSGGGYEQYF.

The chain recombines TRBV29-1 with TRBJ2-4; no reliable D call. The CDR3 is made up of 13 amino acids. V gave up 1 base and J gave up 0 bases, with 4 bases separating them. Germline V gene data show CDR1 as SQVTM and CDR2 as ANQGSEA. This chain's CDR3 is CSVEGLAKNIQYF. Written as DNA, the CDR3 is TGCAGCGTTGAAGGACTAGCCAAAAACATTCAGTACTTC.

The CDR3 here is CASRGQGNDYTF. CDR3 sequence (DNA): TGTGCCAGCAGAGGACAGGGCAATGACTACACCTTC. V and J are TRBV6-5 and TRBJ1-2, with 8 bases fitting TRBD1. CDR3 length equals 12 residues. In germline, CDR1 is MNHEY, CDR2 SVGAGI. After removal of 6 bases from V and 10 bases from J, the junction contained 7 bases not matched to a gene.